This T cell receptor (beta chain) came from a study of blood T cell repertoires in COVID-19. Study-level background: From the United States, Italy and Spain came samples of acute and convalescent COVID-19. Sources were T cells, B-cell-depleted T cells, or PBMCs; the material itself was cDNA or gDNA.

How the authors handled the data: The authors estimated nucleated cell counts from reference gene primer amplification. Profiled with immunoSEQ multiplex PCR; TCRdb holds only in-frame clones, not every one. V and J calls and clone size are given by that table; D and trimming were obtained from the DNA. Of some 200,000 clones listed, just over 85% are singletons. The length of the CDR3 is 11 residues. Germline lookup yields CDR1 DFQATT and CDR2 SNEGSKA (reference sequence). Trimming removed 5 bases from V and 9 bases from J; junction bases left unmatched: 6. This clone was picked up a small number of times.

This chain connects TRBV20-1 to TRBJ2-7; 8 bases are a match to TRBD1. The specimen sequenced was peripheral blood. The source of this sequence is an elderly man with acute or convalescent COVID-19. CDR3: CSARQGLTQYF. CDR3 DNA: TGCAGTGCTCGACAGGGGCTAACGCAGTACTTC.